The 18 T cell receptor beta chains given below trace back to one sample, sequenced in a study of cytomegalovirus exposure and HLA in healthy donors listed by TCRdb under 2017. Library creation used the immunoSEQ multiplex PCR assay. For the multiplex PCR, a mixture combining 60 forward primers for TCR Vbeta segments and 13 reverse primers for TCR Jbeta segments was used. TCRdb holds this immuneACCESS table with in-frame rearrangements only. Some clones are missing; in checked studies, unresolved V genes explain under half, and the rest has no known cause. The sample records about 140,000 clones, about 75% of which are singletons. The top ten clonotypes cover under 2% of the sample. The material sequenced was PBMCs. The receptors here all came from a woman in her twenties or thirties in good health and CMV-seronegative.

This sequence joins TRBV11-1 and TRBJ1-1; D is unresolved. The length of the CDR3 is 13 residues. Germline CDR1 and CDR2: SGHAT and FQDESV (reference sequence). V lost 3 bases and J lost 3, with 8 bases in between. The CDR3 DNA follows: TGTGCCAGCAGCTTCAACCGCGACACTGAAGCTTTCTTT. Protein product: CASSFNRDTEAFF.

The V and J genes are TRBV5-1 and TRBJ2-7; weak D call: TRBD1 (6 bases). The germline gives CDR1 SGHRS, CDR2 YFSETQ. The CDR3 is 14 residues long. Trimming cost V 0 bases and J 3 bases, with 10 bases left between them. The CDR3 DNA follows: TGCGCCAGCAGCTTGGAACAGGGCTACTACGAGCAGTACTTC. This encodes CASSLEQGYYEQYF.

This chain links TRBV6-6 with TRBJ1-4, with 7 bases that match TRBD1. V dropped 3 bases and J dropped 0; count of bases not matched to a gene: 4. The CDR3 has 16 amino acids. Germline lookup yields CDR1 MNHNY and CDR2 SVGAGI (reference sequence). The CDR3 DNA reads TGTGCCAGCAGTTATAGGCAGGGGGCAACTAATGAAAAACTGTTTTTT. This sequence encodes CASSYRQGATNEKLFF.

The rearrangement uses TRBV11-2 and TRBJ2-2; a possible D gene is TRBD1 (6 bases). The CDR3 contains 14 residues. CDR1 is SGHAT, CDR2 FQNNGV, per germline. The V end was cut by 2 bases, the J end by 6 bases, with 10 bases between. This chain's CDR3 is CASSLRGWAGELFF. The DNA for the CDR3 is TGTGCCAGCAGCTTAAGGGGGTGGGCCGGGGAGCTGTTTTTT. The complete variable domain, with remaining parts taken from reference TRBV11-2 and TRBJ2-2, reads EAGVAQSPRYKIIEKRQSVAFWCNPISGHATLYWYQQILGQGPKLLIQFQNNGVVDDSQLPKDRFSAERLKGVDSTLKIQPAKLEDSAVYLCASSLRGWAGELFFGEGSRLTVL.

This sequence joins TRBV2 and TRBJ2-3; unclear D gene. The CDR3 has 13 amino acids. V was clipped by 4 bases and J by 2 bases, with 7 bases between them. Germline V gene lookup returns CDR1 SNHLY and CDR2 FYNNEI. DNA of the CDR3: TGTGCCAGCAGTGGGTGGCTCACAGATACGCAGTATTTT. Its protein is CASSGWLTDTQYF.

The V and J genes are TRBV18 and TRBJ1-2; D is ambiguous. Trimming removed 3 bases from V and 0 bases from J, with 11 bases in between. CDR3 length: 15 residues. Germline V gene data show CDR1 as KGHSH and CDR2 as LQKENI. The CDR3 DNA sequence: TGTGCCAGCTCACCGGCGGGCGGAACTAACTATGGCTACACCTTC. Its protein product is CASSPAGGTNYGYTF.

The chain uses TRBV5-1 and TRBJ2-5, with a weak D call TRBD2 (6 bases). V gave up 7 bases and J gave up 3 bases, with 10 bases separating them. The CDR3 is made up of 12 amino acids. Germline V lookup: CDR1 SGHRS, CDR2 YFSETQ. Here the CDR3 reads CASRPGEETQYF. DNA of the CDR3: TGCGCCAGCCGCCCGGGGGAAGAGACCCAGTACTTC.

V and J are TRBV5-5 and TRBJ1-5, with TRBD1 as a possible D gene (5 bases). V gave up 4 bases and J gave up 0 bases, with 11 bases separating them. Germline loops: CDR1 SGHKS, CDR2 YYEKEE (reference sequence). This CDR3 is built from 15 residues. The CDR3 spells CASSIQGYSNQPQHF. CDR3 sequence (DNA): TGTGCCAGCAGCATCCAGGGTTATAGCAATCAGCCCCAGCATTTT.

This clone is a singleton in its sample. The V call is TRBV7-9, the J call TRBJ1-2; a weak D match, TRBD1 (5 bases). V lost 1 base to trimming and J lost 7 bases, with 13 bases between them. CDR3 length equals 14 residues. The germline CDR1 and CDR2 sequences are SEHNR and FQNEAQ (reference sequence). The CDR3 nucleotides are TGTGCCAGCAGCTTAGTAGGCAGGGAATTTGGCTACACCTTC. Translating gives CASSLVGREFGYTF.

The chain has TRBV6-6 and TRBJ1-4; D might be TRBD1 (5 bases). Germline V gene lookup returns CDR1 MNHNY and CDR2 SVGAGI (reference sequence). With 2 bases removed from V and 0 bases from J, the gap between germline ends came to 10 bases. The CDR3 has 16 residues. CDR3 coding DNA: TGTGCCAGCAGTTACCAGGGCGTCGCAACTAATGAAAAACTGTTTTTT. Its protein product is CASSYQGVATNEKLFF.

The chain is built from TRBV11-2 and TRBJ2-7; a weak D match, TRBD1 (6 bases). CDR1 is SGHAT and CDR2 is FQNNGV in the germline V gene. The CDR3 extends over 15 amino acids. Trimming removed 2 bases from V and 2 bases from J, with 13 bases in between. CDR3 nucleotides: TGTGCCAGCAGCTTACCCGGACAGAGACCCTACGAGCAGTACTTC. The encoded protein is CASSLPGQRPYEQYF.

The J gene is TRBJ2-1, the V gene TRBV5-1; 7 positions agree with TRBD2. The CDR3 has 17 amino acids. Per the germline V gene, CDR1 is SGHRS and CDR2 is YFSETQ. V dropped 3 bases and J dropped 3; count of bases not matched to a gene: 12. This CDR3 is CASSSAGGGASYNEQFF. The CDR3 nucleotides are TGCGCCAGCAGCTCCGCCGGGGGAGGGGCCAGCTACAATGAGCAGTTCTTC.

In this sample, this clone turned up once. The gene calls are TRBV9 and TRBJ2-1, with TRBD2 matching 7 bases. CDR3 length: 16 amino acids. The germline V gene encodes CDR1 SGDLS and CDR2 YYNGEE. The J segment lost 1 base and the V segment lost 0 bases, leaving 4 bases of the junction unmatched. The CDR3 nucleotides are TGTGCCAGCAGCGTAGGGGTGGGAGGGTCCTACAATGAGCAGTTCTTC. This gives the protein CASSVGVGGSYNEQFF.

This clone appeared a single time. The V call is TRBV9, the J call TRBJ1-4, with 8 bases identical to TRBD1. The germline V gene has CDR1 SGDLS and CDR2 YYNGEE. Trimming took 4 bases from V and 5 from J; bases not matched to a gene: 7. The CDR3 loop spans 15 amino acids. The CDR3 DNA is TGTGCCAGCAGCCCCCGGACAGGGACGAATGAAAAACTGTTTTTT. This codes for CASSPRTGTNEKLFF.

The chain joins TRBV5-5 to TRBJ2-7; 7 bases line up with TRBD2. This CDR3 has 14 amino acids. V lost 0 bases to trimming and J lost 3 bases; unmatched junction nucleotides: 3. Germline V gives CDR1 SGHKS, CDR2 YYEKEE (reference sequence). This CDR3 is CASSLGGGVYEQYV. In DNA form, the CDR3 reads TGTGCCAGCAGCTTGGGGGGGGGAGTCTACGAGCAGTACGTC.

The V gene is TRBV28, the J gene TRBJ2-7; tentative D call: TRBD2 (6 bases). Germline V lookup: CDR1 MDHEN, CDR2 SYDVKM. The CDR3 totals 14 residues. V shed 7 bases and J shed 8 bases, with 21 bases lying between them. CDR3 nucleotide sequence: TGTGCCAGCATTTCTGGCGGGCAGGAGGGGAAGCAGTACTTC. Translated: CASISGGQEGKQYF.

The V call is TRBV6-8, the J call TRBJ2-7, with 12 bases fitting TRBD1. V dropped 0 bases and J dropped 0; count of bases not matched to a gene: 12. The length of the CDR3 is 20 residues. Germline CDR1 is MNHGY and CDR2 is SAAAGT. The chain's CDR3 is CASSYSCPGQGAISSYEQYV. The CDR3 region has the DNA TGTGCCAGCAGTTACTCGTGCCCGGGACAGGGGGCCATTAGCTCCTACGAGCAGTACGTC.

The chain employs TRBV5-4 and TRBJ2-1; TRBD2 aligns across 9 bases. Germline V lookup: CDR1 SGHNT, CDR2 YYREEE (reference sequence). The trim removed 4 bases at V and 2 bases at J, leaving 7 bases unmatched. The CDR3 is made up of 16 amino acids. CDR3 DNA: TGTGCCAGCAGCAAGGGGGCGGGAGGGACCTACAATGAGCAGTTCTTC. It yields the protein CASSKGAGGTYNEQFF.